The clone carrying this T cell receptor (beta chain) was detected only a few times. V lost 4 bases, J lost 4 bases, and 17 bases lay in between. Germline V gene data show CDR1 as SGHRS and CDR2 as YFSETQ. The CDR3 contains 15 residues. Amplification yielded TCR beta CDR3 regions, with RNA transcripts as the source. The HTBI primer set served for first-round RT-PCR of the TCR CDR3. Each CDR3 protein gets one entry after TCRdb re-called the multiplex PCR reads with MiXCR. The sample consists of 300,000 to 400,000 distinct CDR3 sequences, more than 11% of them appearing once. The entry originates in a study of T cells in Graves' hyperthyroidism and ophthalmopathy. Newly diagnosed patients aged 18 to 65 had hyperthyroidism of under 2 months' duration.

The material sequenced was blood. The sequence came from a woman aged 55-75 years with Graves' hyperthyroidism. The J gene is TRBJ1-1, the V gene TRBV5-1; D is perhaps TRBD1 (6 bases). The CDR3 loop reads CASSPMGGAITEAFF. The CDR3, as DNA: TGCGCCAGCAGCCCCATGGGGGGGGCGATCACTGAAGCTTTCTTT.